This T cell receptor (beta chain) comes out of a study of beta chain features in type 1 diabetes (dated by TCRdb to 2016 to 2019). The study in broad terms: Mean age, gender distribution, total cell number and subset yield did not differ between patients and healthy donors. A total of about 100,000,000 sorted cells were examined across all samples, and RNA yield correlated strongly with the number of cells per subset. The study compared TCRB repertoires of sorted circulating CD4+ T cell subsets between recently diagnosed type 1 diabetes patients and matched healthy donors. Regulatory and stem cell-like memory subsets were isolated from only 8 patients and about eight healthy donors, whereas naive and central memory subsets came from all 30 or so donors.

The High Capacity cDNA Reverse Transcription Kit was used to reverse transcribe all of the isolated RNA, meaning that expressed TCRB transcripts were what got sequenced. Deep immunoSEQ sequencing was performed on naive, central memory and regulatory T cell samples, with an average of about 4 million total reads per sample. Sorted cells were lysed in RLT buffer and RNA was extracted with DNase-treated RNeasy Micro or Mini kits, depending on cell number. Each cell subset was processed on its own to prevent cross-contamination, while patient and healthy donor samples were processed together. TCRB sequences were amplified from cDNA with the immunoSEQ multiplex PCR, producing 87-bp fragments spanning the CDR3 region. The amplicons were sequenced using the Illumina HiSeq platform. In the original analysis: PCR bias was computationally corrected using synthetic template baselines, reads within Hamming distance 2 were collapsed, and singletons that could not be merged were discarded. By aligning reads against IMGT, V, D and J genes, CDR3 length, and insertions or deletions at six rearrangement sites were assigned. Within each subset, clonotype counts were normalized to sorted cell number, and only after that were true diversity and Gini coefficients computed with the tcR R package. The overlap coefficient, calculated on TCRB nucleotide sequences, was used to quantify repertoire sharing. As a proxy for the pre-selection repertoire, out-of-frame TCRB sequences from naive cells were analyzed. In its TCRdb copy, this immuneACCESS table keeps in-frame sequences only and misses some clones. Where compared with another copy, unresolved V genes explain less than half of these, and the others have no known cause. Clone size and the V and J calls come from that table; the DNA yielded D and trimming. The sample includes around 360,000 clones, with roughly an eighth observed a single time. Approximately 0.01% of the sample belongs to the ten largest clones.

What the work shows at the level of the full study, not this receptor alone: Naive, central memory and regulatory TCRB repertoires appeared to be more alike among patients than among healthy donors. Sequencing cDNA rather than genomic DNA could over-represent highly expressing activated cells, although activation and CD3 levels did not differ between groups. HLA sub-analyses involved small numbers of individuals, so any influence of HLA type on TCRB rearrangement remained unresolved. A moderate but significant shortening of TCRB CDR3 length was observed in type 1 diabetes patients in all four CD4+ subsets. Shorter templates might be favored by PCR, yet because patient and control samples were amplified and corrected together, any such skew would affect both groups equally. Patients with type 1 diabetes made fewer insertions and deleted more nucleotides at VDJ recombination sites, implying thymic rearrangement abnormalities.

Counted from cysteine to phenylalanine, this CDR3 has 14 amino acids. The kept DNA is CDR3 alone, 42 bases in frame from the first base. The germline V gene gives CDR1 as SGDLS and CDR2 as YYNGEE. From V the trimming removes 3 bases and from J it removes 9 bases, while the gene matches leave 12 bases of the junction unaccounted for. From each donor, a single peripheral blood sample of roughly 0.11 L on average was drawn into heparinised tubes. Naive, central memory, regulatory and stem cell-like memory CD4+ T cells were sorted on a BD FACSAria II using a panel including CD45RO, CCR7, CD25, CD127, CD95 and CD27. Purity was above 98% for every sorted population. PBMCs were isolated immediately by Lymphoprep density gradient centrifugation and stained directly without culture. Samples were stained and sorted in pairs, with one healthy donor and one patient per experiment, so that batch effects were minimized.

This clone was counted only a few times. It lacks a known antigen. No qualities accompany the bases; no much larger clone lies one base away. The receptor comes from a woman aged 18-35 years with type 1 diabetes. This chain is built from TRBV9 and TRBJ2-7; TRBD1 aligns with 7 central bases. The sequenced material came from naive CD4+ T cells from blood. The cell subset or site label corresponds to: true naive CD4+ T cells. The nucleotide sequence reads as follows: TGTGCCAGCAGCGGAGAAAGAGGGGGCGGTGGGCAGTACTTC. Translated, it reads CASSGERGGGGQYF.